The present entry profiles one T cell receptor (beta chain) with its context. In this sample, this clone turned up a few times. The specificity of this receptor is unknown. Nothing much larger sits one base from this clone, and base qualities are not available. The sample comes from a study of T cells in localized non-small cell lung cancer (dated by TCRdb to 2020 to 2021). In the study overall: Comparing tumors with uninvolved tumor-adjacent lungs, the study looked at the T cell repertoires of a few hundred patients with early-stage NSCLC. A mean age of roughly 64 years was recorded for the NSCLC patients, of whom under 150 were male and more than 95 were female. The cohort comprised a few hundred treatment-naïve NSCLC patients with resected, localized lung tumors. Points the paper makes about the study in general: Higher blood T cell density associated with longer overall survival, while higher adjacent-lung clonality associated with shorter survival. The highest T cell clonality was observed in uninvolved tumor-adjacent lung, where clonality exceeded that of tumor, suggesting that antigenic responses were more focused in uninvolved tumor-adjacent lung. A median of around 57 of the top 100 tumor clones were detected in paired uninvolved adjacent lung, and 28 of these tumor clones were also found among the top 100 clones of the paired uninvolved adjacent lung. Multi-region tumor sequencing was not performed, so intratumor heterogeneity could not be excluded. Since the design was exploratory, TCR variables were selected using unadjusted p-values with no false-discovery rate correction.

At diagnosis, tumor, uninvolved tumor-adjacent lung and peripheral blood were collected and then preserved as a mix of FFPE and fresh-frozen material. For TCR repertoire profiling, blood samples were analyzed as peripheral blood mononuclear cells. TCR beta CDR3 regions were sequenced from DNA using the immunoSEQ Assay. The original methods were these. T cell density was computed as TCR beta template counts normalized to usable DNA estimated by amplifying housekeeping genes. Richness was estimated with the preseqR package, extrapolating to 400,000 templates for PBMC samples and 120,000 templates for tissue samples. Clonality was calculated as one minus Pielou's evenness. Differential abundance testing on productive amino-acid clonotypes, with a minimum total count of 5 and an alpha of 0.1, was used to identify tissue-enriched TCRs. The Jaccard Index and the Morisita Overlap Index were used to quantify repertoire overlap between compartments. GLIPH grouped TCR beta CDR3s together with public tetramer-defined viral CDR3s, and a viral motif had to include at least three viral sequences and also show V-gene enrichment. TCRdb took this table from immuneACCESS and kept in-frame rearrangements with V and J called. Such tables lack part of the clones; where checked against another copy, unresolved V genes explain under half of the gap, and the rest is unexplained. V, J and clone size derive from that table, while D and trimming were established from the DNA sequence. Recorded for this sample are about 39,000 clones; about four fifths of them occurred a single time. Jointly, the top ten make up approximately 35% of the sample.

The clonotype comes from a woman aged 40-69 years with stage II squamous cell lung carcinoma. The sequencing used PBMCs, collected before any cancer treatment.

The CDR3 region has the sequence CASNIQGNTEAFF. Here is the DNA: TGTGCCAGCAATATTCAGGGGAACACTGAAGCTTTCTTT. The rearrangement joined TRBV2 to TRBJ1-1, with TRBD1 perhaps the D gene, on 5 matching bases. From a lookup of the germline V gene, CDR1 and CDR2 are SNHLY and FYNNEI. Its CDR3 holds 13 amino acids, cysteine through phenylalanine. CDR3 DNA is the only sequence kept; it has 39 bases, read in frame from the first base. V lost 7 bases and J lost 1 base; the stretch between them is 10 bases long.